The clone carrying this T cell receptor beta chain has just one count. The antigen is undetermined. This entry belongs to a study of T cell responses to AZD1222 COVID-19 vaccine. Sequencing was performed with immunoSEQ multiplex PCR; in TCRdb, only in-frame clones are kept and a portion is missing. Of 150,000 to 200,000 clones in the sample, 85% to 95% were seen once. Points from the study as a whole: Two doses of AZD1222 preceded a rise in Spike-specific TCR breadth and depth. Only 5 or 6 people who got AZD1222 tested seropositive at baseline. White British donors predominated, females outnumbered males, and clonal diversity was possibly underestimated. Reports say nearly half of spike-specific TCRs go after unmutated variant regions.

Sequenced here: peripheral blood, sampled on day 0 of AZD1222 vaccination. The sequence came from an adult in good health.

The CDR3 is CASSVTSGGANEQFF. Here the CDR3 DNA reads TGTGCCAGCAGCGTGACTAGCGGGGGGGCCAATGAGCAGTTCTTC. The rearrangement links TRBV7-6 to TRBJ2-1; 14 bases are a match to TRBD2. Germline V gives CDR1 SGHVS, CDR2 FNYEAQ. The CDR3 covers 15 residues. The trim removed 5 bases at V and 6 bases at J, leaving 3 bases unmatched.